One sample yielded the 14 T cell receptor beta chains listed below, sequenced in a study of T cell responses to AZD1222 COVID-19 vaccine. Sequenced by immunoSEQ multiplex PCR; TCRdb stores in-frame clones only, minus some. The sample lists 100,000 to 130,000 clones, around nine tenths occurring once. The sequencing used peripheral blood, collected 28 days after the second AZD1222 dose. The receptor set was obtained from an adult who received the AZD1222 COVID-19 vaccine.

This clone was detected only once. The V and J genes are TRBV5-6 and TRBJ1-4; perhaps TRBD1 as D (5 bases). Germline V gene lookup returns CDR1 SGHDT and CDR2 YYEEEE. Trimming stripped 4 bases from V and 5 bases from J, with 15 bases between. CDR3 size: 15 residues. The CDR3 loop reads CASSLGLGENEKLFF. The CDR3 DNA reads TGTGCCAGCAGCCTGGGACTTGGGGAGAATGAAAAACTGTTTTTT.

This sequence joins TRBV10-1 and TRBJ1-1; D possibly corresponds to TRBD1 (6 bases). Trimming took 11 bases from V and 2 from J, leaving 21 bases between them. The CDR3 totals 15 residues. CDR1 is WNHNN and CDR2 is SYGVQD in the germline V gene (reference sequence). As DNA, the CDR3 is TGCGCCGAAGCAGGGGCCTTTTCCAGAAACACTGAAGCTTTCTTT. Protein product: CAEAGAFSRNTEAFF.

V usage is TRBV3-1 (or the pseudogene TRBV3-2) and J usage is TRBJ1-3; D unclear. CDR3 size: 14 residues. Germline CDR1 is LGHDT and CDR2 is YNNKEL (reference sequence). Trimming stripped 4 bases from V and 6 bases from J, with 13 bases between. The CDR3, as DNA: TGTGCCAGCAGCCTACGAACCGCGGAAAACACCATATATTTT. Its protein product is CASSLRTAENTIYF.

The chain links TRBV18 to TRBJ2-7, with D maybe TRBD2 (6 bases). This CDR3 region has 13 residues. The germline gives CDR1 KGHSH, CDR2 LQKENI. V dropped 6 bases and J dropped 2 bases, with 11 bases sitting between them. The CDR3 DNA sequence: TGTGCCAGCTCGCGGGACGGTCCCTACGAGCAGTACTTC. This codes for CASSRDGPYEQYF.

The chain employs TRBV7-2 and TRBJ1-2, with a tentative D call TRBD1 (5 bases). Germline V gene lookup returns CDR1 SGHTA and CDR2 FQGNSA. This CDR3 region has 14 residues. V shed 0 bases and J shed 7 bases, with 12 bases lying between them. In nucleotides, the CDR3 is TGTGCCAGCAGCTTAGCATACAGGAGTGCTGGCTACACCTTC. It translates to CASSLAYRSAGYTF.

The CDR3 DNA reads TGTGCCAGCAGTGTGACCCAAGAGACCCAGTACTTC. Protein: CASSVTQETQYF. This sequence joins TRBV2 and TRBJ2-5, with unresolved D. Germline V lookup: CDR1 SNHLY, CDR2 FYNNEI. The CDR3 length is 12 residues. Trimming took 4 bases from V and 1 from J, leaving 4 bases between them.

The CDR3 DNA reads TGTGCCAGCAGTTCTACAGGGTTCGGAAACACCATATATTTT. It is translated as CASSSTGFGNTIYF. V is TRBV6-5 and J is TRBJ1-3; TRBD1 might be the D (6 bases). V shed 4 bases and J shed 4 bases, with 11 bases lying between them. The V gene's germline CDR1 is MNHEY and CDR2 SVGAGI. CDR3 size: 14 residues.

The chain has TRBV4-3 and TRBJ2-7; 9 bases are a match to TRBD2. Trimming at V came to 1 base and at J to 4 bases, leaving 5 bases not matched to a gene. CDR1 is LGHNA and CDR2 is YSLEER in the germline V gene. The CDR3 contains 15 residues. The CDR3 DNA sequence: TGCGCCAGCAGCCAAGCCCTAGCGGGGATGTACGAGCAGTACTTC. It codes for CASSQALAGMYEQYF.

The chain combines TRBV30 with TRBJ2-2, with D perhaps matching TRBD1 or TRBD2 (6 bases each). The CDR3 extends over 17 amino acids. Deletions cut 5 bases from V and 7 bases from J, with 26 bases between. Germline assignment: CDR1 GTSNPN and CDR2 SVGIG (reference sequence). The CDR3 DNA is TGTGCCTGGGGAAAACGCGGGGACCACCGGGGGCGCGGGGAGCTGTTTTTT. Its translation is CAWGKRGDHRGRGELFF.

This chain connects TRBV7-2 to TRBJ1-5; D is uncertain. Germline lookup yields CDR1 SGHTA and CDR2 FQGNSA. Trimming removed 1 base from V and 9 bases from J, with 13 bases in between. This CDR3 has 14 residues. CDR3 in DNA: TGTGCCAGCAGCTTAGAAAGGTGGGATGGGCCCCAGCATTTT. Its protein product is CASSLERWDGPQHF.

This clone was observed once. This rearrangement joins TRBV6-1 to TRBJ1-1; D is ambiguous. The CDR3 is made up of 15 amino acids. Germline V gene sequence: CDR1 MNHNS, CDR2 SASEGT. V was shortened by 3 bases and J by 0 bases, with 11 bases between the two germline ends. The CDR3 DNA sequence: TGTGCCAGCAGTGACCCACCTAGTTTGAACACTGAAGCTTTCTTT. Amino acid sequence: CASSDPPSLNTEAFF.

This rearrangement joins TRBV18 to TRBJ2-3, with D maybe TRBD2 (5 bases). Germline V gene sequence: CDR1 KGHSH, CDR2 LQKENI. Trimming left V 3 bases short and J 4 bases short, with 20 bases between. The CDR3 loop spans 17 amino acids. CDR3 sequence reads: CASSPGFNGVRADTQYF. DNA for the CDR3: TGTGCCAGCTCACCCGGGTTTAACGGGGTGAGGGCAGATACGCAGTATTTT.

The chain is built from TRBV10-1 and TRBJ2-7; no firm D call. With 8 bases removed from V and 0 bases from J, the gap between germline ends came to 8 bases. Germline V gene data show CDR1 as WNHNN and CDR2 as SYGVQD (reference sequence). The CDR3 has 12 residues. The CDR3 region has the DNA TGCGCCAGCTTCCCATACTCCTACGAGCAGTACTTC. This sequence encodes CASFPYSYEQYF.

The CDR3 reads CASSLISPLHF. CDR3 coding DNA: TGTGCCAGCAGCCTAATTTCACCCCTCCACTTT. The chain couples TRBV6-5 to TRBJ1-6; D is undetermined. Germline V gives CDR1 MNHEY, CDR2 SVGAGI. The CDR3 consists of 11 residues. V lost 6 bases and J 9 bases, leaving 6 bases between the germline ends.